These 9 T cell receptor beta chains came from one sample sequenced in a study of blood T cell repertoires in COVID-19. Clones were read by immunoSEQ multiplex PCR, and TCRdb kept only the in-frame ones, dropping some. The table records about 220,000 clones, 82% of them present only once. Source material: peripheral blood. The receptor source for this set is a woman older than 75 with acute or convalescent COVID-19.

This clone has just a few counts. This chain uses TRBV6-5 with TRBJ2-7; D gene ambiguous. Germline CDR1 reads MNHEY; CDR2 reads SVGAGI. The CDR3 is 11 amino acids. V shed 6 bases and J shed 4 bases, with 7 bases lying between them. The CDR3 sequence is CASRNSYEQYF. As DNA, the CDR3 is TGTGCCAGCAGAAACAGTTACGAGCAGTACTTC.

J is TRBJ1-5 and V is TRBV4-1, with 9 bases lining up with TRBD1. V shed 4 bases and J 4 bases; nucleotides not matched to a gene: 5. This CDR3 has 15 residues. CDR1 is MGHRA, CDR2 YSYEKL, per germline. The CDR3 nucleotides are TGCGCCAGCAGCCCCGGGGACAGGGTGAATCAGCCCCAGCATTTT. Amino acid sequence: CASSPGDRVNQPQHF.

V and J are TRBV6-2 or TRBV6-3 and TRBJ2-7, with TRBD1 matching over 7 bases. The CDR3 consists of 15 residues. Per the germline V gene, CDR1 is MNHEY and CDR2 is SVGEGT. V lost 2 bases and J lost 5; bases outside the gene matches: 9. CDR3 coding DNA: TGTGCCAGCAGTTACGGCCACCTTCAGGGGGACGAGCAGTACTTC. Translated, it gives CASSYGHLQGDEQYF.

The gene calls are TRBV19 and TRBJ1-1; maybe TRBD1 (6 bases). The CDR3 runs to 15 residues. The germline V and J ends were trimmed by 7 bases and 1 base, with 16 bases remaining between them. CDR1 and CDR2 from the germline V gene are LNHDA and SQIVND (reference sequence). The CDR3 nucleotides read TGTGCCAGTACCCCAGGGGAGGGTTCGAACACTGAAGCTTTCTTT. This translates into CASTPGEGSNTEAFF.

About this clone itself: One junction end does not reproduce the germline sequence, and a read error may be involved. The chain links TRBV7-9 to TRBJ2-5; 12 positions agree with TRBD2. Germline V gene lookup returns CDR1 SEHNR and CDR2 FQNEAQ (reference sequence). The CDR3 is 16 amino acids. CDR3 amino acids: CASSLAGGTIQETQYF. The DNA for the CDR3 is TGTGCCAGCAGCCTAGCGGGAGGGACTATCCAAGAGACCCAGTACTTC.

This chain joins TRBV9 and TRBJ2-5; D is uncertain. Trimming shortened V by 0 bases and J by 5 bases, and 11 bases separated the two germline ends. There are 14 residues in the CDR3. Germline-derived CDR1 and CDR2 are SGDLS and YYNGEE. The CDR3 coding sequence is TGTGCCAGCAGCGTAGTGGCAGGTCGTGAGACCCAGTACTTC. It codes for CASSVVAGRETQYF. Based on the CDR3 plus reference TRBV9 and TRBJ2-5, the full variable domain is DSGVTQTPKHLITATGQRVTLRCSPRSGDLSVYWYQQSLDQGLQFLIQYYNGEERAKGNILERFSAQQFPDLHSELNLSSLELGDSALYFCASSVVAGRETQYFGPGTRLLVL.

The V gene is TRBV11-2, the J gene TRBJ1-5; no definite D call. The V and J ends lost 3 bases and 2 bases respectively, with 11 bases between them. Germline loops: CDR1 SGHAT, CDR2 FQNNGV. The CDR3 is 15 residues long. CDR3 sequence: CASSFGPEGNQPQHF. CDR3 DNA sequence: TGTGCCAGCAGCTTTGGCCCCGAGGGCAATCAGCCCCAGCATTTT.

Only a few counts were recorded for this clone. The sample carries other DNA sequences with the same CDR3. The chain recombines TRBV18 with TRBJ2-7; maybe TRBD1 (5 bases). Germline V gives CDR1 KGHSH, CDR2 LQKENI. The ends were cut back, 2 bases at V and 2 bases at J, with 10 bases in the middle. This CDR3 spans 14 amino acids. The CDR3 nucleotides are TGTGCCAGCTCACCAAGCACAGGAACCTACGAGCAGTACTTC. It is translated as CASSPSTGTYEQYF.

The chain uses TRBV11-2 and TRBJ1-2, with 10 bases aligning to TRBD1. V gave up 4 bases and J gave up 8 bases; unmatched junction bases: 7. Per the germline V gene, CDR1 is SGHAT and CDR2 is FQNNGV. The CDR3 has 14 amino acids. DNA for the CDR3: TGTGCCAGCAGCTGGAGACAGGGGGCAGAGGGCTACACCTTC. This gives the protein CASSWRQGAEGYTF.